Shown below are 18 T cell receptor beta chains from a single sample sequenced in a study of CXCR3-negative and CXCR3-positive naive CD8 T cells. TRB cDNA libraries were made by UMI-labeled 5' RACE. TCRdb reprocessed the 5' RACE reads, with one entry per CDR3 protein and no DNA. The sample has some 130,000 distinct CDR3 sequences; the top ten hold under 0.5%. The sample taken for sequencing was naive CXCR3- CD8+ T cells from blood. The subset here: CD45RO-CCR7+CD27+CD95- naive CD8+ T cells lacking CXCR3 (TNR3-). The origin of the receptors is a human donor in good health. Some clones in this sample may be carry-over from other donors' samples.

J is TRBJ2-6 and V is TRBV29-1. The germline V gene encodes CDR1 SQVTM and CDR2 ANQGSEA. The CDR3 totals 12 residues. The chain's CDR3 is CSVVTGANVLTF.

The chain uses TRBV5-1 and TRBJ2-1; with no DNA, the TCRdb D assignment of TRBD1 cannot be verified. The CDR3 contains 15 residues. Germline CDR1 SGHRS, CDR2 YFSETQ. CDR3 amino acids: CASSPGQGKYNEQFF.

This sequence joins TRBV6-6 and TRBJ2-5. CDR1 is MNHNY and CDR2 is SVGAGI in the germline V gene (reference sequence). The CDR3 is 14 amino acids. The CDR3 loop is CASSYRRVQETQYF.

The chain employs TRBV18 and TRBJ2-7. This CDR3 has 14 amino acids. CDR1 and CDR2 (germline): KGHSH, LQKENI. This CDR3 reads CASSRGYDSYEQYF.

CDR3 region: CASTYAQLAGADNEQFF. The rearrangement uses TRBV6-6 and TRBJ2-1; there is no DNA to check the TCRdb D call of TRBD2. The CDR3 runs to 17 residues. Germline values: CDR1 MNHNY, CDR2 SVGAGI (reference sequence).

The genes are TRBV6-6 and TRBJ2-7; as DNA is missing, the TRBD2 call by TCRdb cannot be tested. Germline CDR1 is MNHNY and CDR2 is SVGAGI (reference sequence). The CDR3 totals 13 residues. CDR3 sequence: CASTSGTPDEQYF.

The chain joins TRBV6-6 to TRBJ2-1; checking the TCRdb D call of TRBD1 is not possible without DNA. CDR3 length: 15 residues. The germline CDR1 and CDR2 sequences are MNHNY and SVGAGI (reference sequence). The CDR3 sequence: CASSQGAITYNEQFF.

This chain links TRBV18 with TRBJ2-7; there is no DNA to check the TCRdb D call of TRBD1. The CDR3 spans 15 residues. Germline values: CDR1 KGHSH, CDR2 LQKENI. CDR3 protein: CASSPPPGQIYEQYF.

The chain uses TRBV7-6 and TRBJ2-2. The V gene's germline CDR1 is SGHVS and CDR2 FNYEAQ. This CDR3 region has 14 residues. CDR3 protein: CASSATTNTGELFF.

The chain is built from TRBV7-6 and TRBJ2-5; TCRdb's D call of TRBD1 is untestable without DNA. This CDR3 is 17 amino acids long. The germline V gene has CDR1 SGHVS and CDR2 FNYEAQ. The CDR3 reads CASSLAQGARVFETQYF.

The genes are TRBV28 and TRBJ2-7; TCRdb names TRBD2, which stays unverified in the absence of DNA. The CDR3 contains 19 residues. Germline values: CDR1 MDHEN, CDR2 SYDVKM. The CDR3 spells CASSPIPGLAGSSSYEQYF.

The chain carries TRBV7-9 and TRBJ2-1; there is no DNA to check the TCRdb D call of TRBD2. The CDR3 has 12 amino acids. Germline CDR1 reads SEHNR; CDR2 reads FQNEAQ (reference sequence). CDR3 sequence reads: CASSLGREGQFF.

The CDR3 loop reads CASSSNRKETQYF. The rearrangement joins TRBV7-6 to TRBJ2-5; absent DNA, TCRdb's TRBD1 call cannot be checked. Germline V CDR1 and CDR2: SGHVS, FNYEAQ. This CDR3 contains 13 residues. Combining the CDR3 with reference TRBV7-6 and TRBJ2-5 gives the whole variable domain GAGVSQSPRYKVTKRGQDVALRCDPISGHVSLYWYRQALGQGPEFLTYFNYEAQQDKSGLPNDRFSAERPEGSISTLTIQRTEQRDSAMYRCASSSNRKETQYFGPGTRLLVL.

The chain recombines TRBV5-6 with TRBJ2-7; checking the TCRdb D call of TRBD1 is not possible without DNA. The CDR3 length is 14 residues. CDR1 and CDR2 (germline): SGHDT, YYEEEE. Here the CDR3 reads CASSFSGQIYEQYF.

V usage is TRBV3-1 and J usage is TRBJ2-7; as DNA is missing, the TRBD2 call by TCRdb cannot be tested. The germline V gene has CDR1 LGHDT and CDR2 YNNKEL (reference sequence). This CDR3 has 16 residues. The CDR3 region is CASSQESGLRFYEQYF.

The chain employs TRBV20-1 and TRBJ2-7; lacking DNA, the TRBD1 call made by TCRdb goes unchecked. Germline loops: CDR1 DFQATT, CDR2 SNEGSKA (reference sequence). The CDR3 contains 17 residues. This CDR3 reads CSARDGALGGGSYEQYF.

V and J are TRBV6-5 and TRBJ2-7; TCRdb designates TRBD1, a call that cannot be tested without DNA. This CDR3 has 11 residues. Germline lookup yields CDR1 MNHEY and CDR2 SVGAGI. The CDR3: CASTQGSEQYF.

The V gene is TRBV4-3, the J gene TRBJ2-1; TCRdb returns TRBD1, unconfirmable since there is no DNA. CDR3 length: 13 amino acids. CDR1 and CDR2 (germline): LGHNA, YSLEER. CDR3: CASSQVGGSEQFF.